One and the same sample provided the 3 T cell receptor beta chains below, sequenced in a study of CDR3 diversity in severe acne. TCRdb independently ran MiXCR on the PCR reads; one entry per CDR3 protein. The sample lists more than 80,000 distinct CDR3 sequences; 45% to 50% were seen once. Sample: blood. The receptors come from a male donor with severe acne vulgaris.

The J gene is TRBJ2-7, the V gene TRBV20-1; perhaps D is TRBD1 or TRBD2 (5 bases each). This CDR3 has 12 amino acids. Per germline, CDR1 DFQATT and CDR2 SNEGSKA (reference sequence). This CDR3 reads CSVGDGWGEQYF. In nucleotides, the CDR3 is TGCAGCGTGGGGGACGGTTGGGGCGAGCAGTACTTC.

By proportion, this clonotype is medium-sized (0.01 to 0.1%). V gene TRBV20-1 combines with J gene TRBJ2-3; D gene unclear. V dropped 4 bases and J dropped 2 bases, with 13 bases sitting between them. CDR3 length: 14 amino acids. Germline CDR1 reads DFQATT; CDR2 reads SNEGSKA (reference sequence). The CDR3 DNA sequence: TGCAGTGCTACCTTTGTATATAACACAGATACGCAGTATTTT. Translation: CSATFVYNTDTQYF.

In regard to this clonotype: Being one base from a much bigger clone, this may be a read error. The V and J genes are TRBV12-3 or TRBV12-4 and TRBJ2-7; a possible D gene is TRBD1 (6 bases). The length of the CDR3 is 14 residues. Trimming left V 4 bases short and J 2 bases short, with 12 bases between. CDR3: CASSSADRTYEQYF. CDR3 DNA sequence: TGTGCCAGCAGTTCTGCCGACAGGACCTACGAGCAGTACTTC.